This T cell receptor (beta chain) was identified in a study of T-cell memory formation after mild COVID-19 (TCRdb year 2021). Notes on the research overall: TCR sequence clusters from the two donors were found to be largely donor specific. Two young, previously healthy adult volunteers made up the cohort, one male and one female. Longitudinal TCRalpha and TCRbeta repertoire sequencing tracked T-cell clones expanding and contracting after mild COVID-19 in a couple of donors.

According to the germline V gene (reference sequence), CDR1 reads SEHNR and CDR2 reads FQNEAQ. Spanning cysteine to phenylalanine, the CDR3 consists of 15 amino acids. Only CDR3 DNA remains: 45 bases, in frame from the first base. Trimming at the junction amounts to 5 bases on V and 0 bases on J, and the germline ends lie 11 bases apart. PBMCs were isolated by Ficoll-Paque density gradient centrifugation. Regarding this clonotype: Its target antigen remains unknown. No per-base quality is available; no much larger clone lies one base away.

Sequencing was performed on an Illumina NovaSeq 6000. cDNA libraries for TCRalpha and TCRbeta were prepared by 5'RACE using constant-segment primers, with sample barcodes and unique molecular identifiers added. Trizol reagent was used to extract RNA from every sample. Amplification of the libraries took two PCR steps, and the second step added a second sample barcode plus Illumina TruSeq adapters. Sequencing of the libraries was done on an Illumina NovaSeq, producing 2 x 150 bp paired-end reads. The paper's data handling went like this. Reads were demultiplexed and collapsed into UMI-guided consensus sequences with migec v1.2.7. Using mixcr v2.1.11, UMI consensuses were aligned to TRA and TRB V and J templates and then assembled into clonotypes. Expanded or contracted clonotypes were those called significant by both edgeR and NoisET, with noise models trained on biological replicates. edgeR calls used a false discovery rate-adjusted p below 0.01 and a log2 fold-change threshold of 1. PCA with hierarchical clustering of max-normalized trajectories of the 1000 most abundant clonotypes was used as exploratory dynamics analysis. Separately sequenced CD4+ and CD8+ repertoires were used to assign a CD4 or CD8 phenotype to each responding clone. In-frame beta chains were kept once TCRdb had trimmed the public reads at Q25 with fastp and called clones with MiXCR. Duplicate CDR3 protein sequences are folded into a single record with the most common DNA and genes. For this entry, the V and J calls and clone size follow TCRdb and not the study's own pipeline. This sample comprises just over 150,000 distinct CDR3 sequences, 30% to 35% of them detected only once. More than 10% of the sample is held by the ten biggest clonotypes.

The research as a whole found: Whether the second-wave clones peaking on day 37 were SARS-CoV-2 specific was not confirmed. Contracting CD4+ clones were found mainly in CM and EM memory subsets, while CD8+ clones were enriched in EMRA. The study included only two mild cases, and larger cohorts that include severe cases with pre-infection samples were judged to be necessary. Balanced CD4/CD8 phenotypes were observed for clones contracting from day 15 to 85, whereas a bias towards CD4+ was observed for a second wave of clones expanding from day 15 to 37. Some responding clones were detected in pre-infection memory, which suggested that pre-existing cross-reactive memory T cells had joined the SARS-CoV-2 response.

Sample: PBMCs or a T cell subset sorted from them (not recorded which). The clonotype comes from an adult woman who had mild COVID-19 (a few samples of this study predate the infection). The sample titles of this study are shuffled in the database, so cell type and time point are left out; the donor was told from shared clones. The V gene is TRBV7-9 and the J gene is TRBJ1-5, and possibly TRBD1, on 5 matching bases. The CDR3 protein is CASSGAVPSNQPQHF. The DNA reads TGTGCCAGCAGCGGGGCAGTCCCTAGCAATCAGCCCCAGCATTTT.